Each of the 29 T cell receptor beta chains below was sequenced from the same sample in a study of T cell responses to AZD1222 COVID-19 vaccine. The table came from immunoSEQ multiplex PCR; TCRdb's copy has only in-frame clones and leaves some out. In the table there are about 120,000 clones, around 90% of which are singletons. The source material was peripheral blood, sampled on day 0 of AZD1222 vaccination. All receptors come from an adult in good health.

The V and J genes are TRBV18 and TRBJ1-2, with D perhaps TRBD1 (6 bases). Germline values: CDR1 KGHSH, CDR2 LQKENI. The germline V and J ends were trimmed by 1 base and 4 bases, with 16 bases remaining between them. CDR3 size: 16 residues. CDR3 DNA: TGTGCCAGCTCACCACGAACGGACAGCCGAAGCTATGGCTACACCTTC. This encodes CASSPRTDSRSYGYTF.

This chain joins TRBV27 and TRBJ1-2; D remains ambiguous. The V end was cut by 6 bases, the J end by 3 bases, with 11 bases between. Germline V gives CDR1 MNHEY, CDR2 SMNVEV (reference sequence). The CDR3 extends over 13 amino acids. CDR3 coding DNA: TGTGCCAGCAGGTCCACAGTTGACTATGGCTACACCTTC. Amino acids: CASRSTVDYGYTF.

J is TRBJ2-5 and V is TRBV7-3; no definite D call. V dropped 3 bases and J dropped 2 bases, with 7 bases sitting between them. This CDR3 region has 13 residues. Germline CDR1 reads SGHTA; CDR2 reads FQGTGA. CDR3: CASSFLGQETQYF. The DNA of the CDR3 is TGTGCCAGCAGCTTTTTGGGTCAAGAGACCCAGTACTTC.

This chain links TRBV6-5 with TRBJ2-7; TRBD1 aligns across 10 bases. The V gene end was trimmed by 0 bases and the J gene end by 6 bases; junction bases not matched to a gene: 8. This CDR3 comprises 16 residues. From germline, CDR1 is MNHEY and CDR2 SVGAGI. As DNA, the CDR3 is TGTGCCAGCAGTTACTCGGGGGGGACAGGGGTCGGCGAGCAGTACTTC. It specifies CASSYSGGTGVGEQYF.

This clone was seen just once. The rearrangement links TRBV6-5 to TRBJ2-2; 8 bases match TRBD1. The CDR3 is 13 residues long. In germline, CDR1 is MNHEY, CDR2 SVGAGI. Losses at the gene ends were 6 bases for V and 8 bases for J; bases not matched to a gene: 5. Here the CDR3 reads CASSDRGTGELFF. CDR3 nucleotide sequence: TGTGCCAGCAGCGACAGGGGAACAGGGGAGCTGTTTTTT.

This clone occurred once. The chain recombines TRBV7-9 with TRBJ2-3; D uncertain. The CDR3 contains 16 residues. Trimming left V 8 bases short and J 2 bases short, with 20 bases between. In germline, CDR1 is SEHNR, CDR2 FQNEAQ (reference sequence). The CDR3 DNA reads TGTGCCAGCTCCCCCAGCAACCATGGGCCCACAGATACGCAGTATTTT. Its protein is CASSPSNHGPTDTQYF. Supplemented by reference TRBV7-9 and TRBJ2-3, the full variable domain reads DTGVSQNPRHKITKRGQNVTFRCDPISEHNRLYWYRQTLGQGPEFLTYFQNEAQLEKSRLLSDRFSAERPKGSFSTLEIQRTEQGDSAMYLCASSPSNHGPTDTQYFGPGTRLTVL.

V gene TRBV4-1 combines with J gene TRBJ1-5; D possibly corresponds to TRBD1 (6 bases). Germline CDR1 is MGHRA and CDR2 is YSYEKL. CDR3 length: 15 residues. The V end lost 0 bases, the J end lost 6 bases, and 12 bases lay between the germline ends. CDR3: CASSQDGGGLQPQHF. The CDR3 DNA reads as TGCGCCAGCAGCCAAGATGGGGGGGGCCTTCAGCCCCAGCATTTT.

J is TRBJ1-2 and V is TRBV18, with a possible D match to TRBD1 (6 bases). Germline V gene sequence: CDR1 KGHSH, CDR2 LQKENI. The CDR3 is 15 amino acids. V gave up 5 bases and J gave up 4 bases, with 17 bases separating them. The DNA for the CDR3 is TGTGCCAGCTCATTCACCTTACAGGGCAGCTATGGCTACACCTTC. Its protein is CASSFTLQGSYGYTF.

V and J are TRBV30 and TRBJ1-5; D remains ambiguous. The germline CDR1 and CDR2 sequences are GTSNPN and SVGIG (reference sequence). The V gene lost 0 bases and the J gene lost 4 bases, with 10 bases spanning the gap. This CDR3 is built from 14 residues. The CDR3 spells CAWSVRVPNQPQHF. The CDR3, as DNA: TGTGCCTGGAGTGTACGGGTGCCGAATCAGCCCCAGCATTTT.

This clone occurred once. The rearrangement links TRBV5-6 to TRBJ1-4; D call uncertain. The germline V gene has CDR1 SGHDT and CDR2 YYEEEE. The CDR3 runs to 14 residues. Between the trimmed V and J ends, which lost 0 bases and 0 bases, there was a span of 3 bases. CDR3 nucleotides: TGTGCCAGCAGCTTGGTCGCAACTAATGAAAAACTGTTTTTT. This sequence encodes CASSLVATNEKLFF.

The chain links TRBV29-1 to TRBJ1-2, with a possible D match to TRBD1 (5 bases). The CDR3 runs to 11 residues. CDR1 SQVTM and CDR2 ANQGSEA come from the germline V gene. Trimming shortened V by 7 bases and J by 9 bases, and 15 bases separated the two germline ends. CDR3 in DNA: TGCAGCGCCGGGGGGGGACTGAGCTACACCTTC. Translation: CSAGGGLSYTF.

Concerning this clone itself: Other DNA sequences in the same sample also yield this CDR3. The rearrangement uses TRBV20-1 and TRBJ1-5, with D possibly matching TRBD1 (6 bases). The CDR3 consists of 11 residues. V dropped 6 bases and J dropped 6 bases, with 9 bases sitting between them. In germline, CDR1 is DFQATT, CDR2 SNEGSKA (reference sequence). The DNA of the CDR3 is TGCAGTGCCCGAGGGGGTCAGCCCCAGCATTTT. This translates into CSARGGQPQHF.

V usage is TRBV3-1 (or the pseudogene TRBV3-2) and J usage is TRBJ2-7; D is tentatively TRBD1 or TRBD2 (5 bases each). The CDR3 is made up of 15 amino acids. The ends were cut back, 4 bases at V and 2 bases at J, with 15 bases in the middle. Germline V gene sequence: CDR1 LGHDT, CDR2 YNNKEL (reference sequence). The CDR3 here is CASSPAWDPTYEQYF. The DNA for the CDR3 is TGTGCCAGCAGCCCAGCCTGGGACCCGACCTACGAGCAGTACTTC.

The gene calls are TRBV27 and TRBJ1-1, with unresolved D. CDR3 length equals 13 residues. V shed 3 bases and J shed 3 bases, with 8 bases lying between them. CDR1 and CDR2 from the germline V gene are MNHEY and SMNVEV (reference sequence). The CDR3 loop is CASSFKADTEAFF. The CDR3, as DNA: TGTGCCAGCAGTTTTAAGGCCGACACTGAAGCTTTCTTT.

The J gene is TRBJ1-1, the V gene TRBV6-6; a possible D gene is TRBD1 (5 bases). Germline V lookup: CDR1 MNHNY, CDR2 SVGAGI (reference sequence). V lost 9 bases and J 0 bases, leaving 17 bases between the germline ends. This CDR3 is built from 15 residues. The CDR3 sequence is CASRDSFLMNTEAFF. CDR3 sequence (DNA): TGTGCCAGTCGAGACAGCTTCCTAATGAACACTGAAGCTTTCTTT.

The V call is TRBV7-2, the J call TRBJ2-1; D may be TRBD2 (6 bases). V was pared by 2 bases and J by 9 bases, with 11 bases between. Germline-derived CDR1 and CDR2 are SGHTA and FQGNSA. The CDR3 length is 13 residues. CDR3 amino acids: CASSLNWRGEQFF. CDR3 nucleotides: TGTGCCAGCAGCTTAAATTGGCGGGGTGAGCAGTTCTTC.

The rearrangement joins TRBV4-2 to TRBJ2-7; TRBD2 aligns across 7 bases. CDR1 is LGHNA and CDR2 is YNFKEQ in the germline V gene. Trimming at V came to 3 bases and at J to 1 base, leaving 9 bases not matched to a gene. There are 16 residues in the CDR3. The CDR3 region is CASSHGGGDTSYEQYF. CDR3 DNA: TGTGCCAGCAGCCACGGCGGGGGAGACACGTCCTACGAGCAGTACTTC.

This chain links TRBV5-4 with TRBJ2-7; 10 nucleotides match TRBD1. Germline CDR1 is SGHNT and CDR2 is YYREEE (reference sequence). After removal of 4 bases from V and 6 bases from J, the junction contained 10 bases not matched to a gene. This CDR3 is 15 amino acids long. CDR3 nucleotides: TGTGCCAGCAGCCCGCGGGACAGGGGCCCCGGCGAGCAGTACTTC. Protein sequence: CASSPRDRGPGEQYF.

This clone appeared a few times. The J gene is TRBJ2-7, the V gene TRBV10-2; 11 bases align to TRBD2. CDR1 and CDR2 from the germline V gene are WSHSY and SAAADI. The length of the CDR3 is 13 residues. V dropped 0 bases and J dropped 11; count of bases not matched to a gene: 3. The CDR3 sequence: CASSESTSGNEYF. The CDR3, as DNA: TGCGCCAGCAGTGAGTCGACTAGCGGGAACGAGTACTTC.

V gene TRBV20-1 combines with J gene TRBJ2-7, with TRBD2 as a possible D gene (6 bases). Trimming shortened V by 3 bases and J by 6 bases, and 18 bases separated the two germline ends. Looked up from germline, CDR1 is DFQATT and CDR2 is SNEGSKA (reference sequence). The CDR3 runs 14 residues. The DNA of the CDR3 is TGCAGTGCTAGTGGTGGAGGGGCCTTCCTCGAGCAGTACTTC. Amino acid sequence: CSASGGGAFLEQYF.

The rearrangement links TRBV6-5 to TRBJ1-3; D is undetermined. Trimming left V 6 bases short and J 4 bases short, with 13 bases between. Germline V CDR1 and CDR2: MNHEY, SVGAGI. The CDR3 runs 14 residues. For the CDR3, the DNA is TGTGCCAGCAGGGGTCGGGTTCGAGGAAACACCATATATTTT. Amino acids: CASRGRVRGNTIYF.

This rearrangement joins TRBV15 to TRBJ2-5; D unresolved. Germline CDR1 is LNHNV and CDR2 is YYDKDF (reference sequence). V lost 5 bases and J lost 5, with 12 bases in between. The CDR3 extends over 13 amino acids. The DNA for the CDR3 is TGTGCCACCAGCGGCAACGCGCTGGAGACCCAGTACTTC. Translation: CATSGNALETQYF.

The chain combines TRBV29-1 with TRBJ1-1; TRBD1 might be the D (5 bases). Looked up from germline, CDR1 is SQVTM and CDR2 is ANQGSEA. This CDR3 spans 13 amino acids. With 4 bases removed from V and 4 bases from J, the gap between germline ends came to 13 bases. The CDR3 protein is CSVGSGRGTEAFF. DNA of the CDR3: TGCAGCGTTGGATCAGGGAGAGGCACTGAAGCTTTCTTT.

The chain employs TRBV18 and TRBJ1-5; D unclear. This CDR3 spans 16 amino acids. Trimming removed 2 bases from V and 6 bases from J, with 17 bases in between. CDR1 is KGHSH, CDR2 LQKENI, per germline. CDR3 bases: TGTGCCAGCTCACCAACCGGTCGGGGTCTGTCTCAGCCCCAGCATTTT. Encoded protein: CASSPTGRGLSQPQHF.

V usage is TRBV30 and J usage is TRBJ1-4; D gene uncertain. The V gene's germline CDR1 is GTSNPN and CDR2 SVGIG (reference sequence). V was trimmed by 4 bases and J by 5 bases, leaving 17 bases between them. The CDR3 spans 15 residues. CDR3 protein: CAWTNPGAGNEKLFF. CDR3 coding DNA: TGTGCCTGGACCAATCCCGGCGCGGGGAATGAAAAACTGTTTTTT.

This sequence joins TRBV30 and TRBJ2-3; 9 positions agree with TRBD2. This CDR3 is built from 13 residues. From germline, CDR1 is GTSNPN and CDR2 SVGIG (reference sequence). The trim removed 4 bases at V and 5 bases at J, leaving 4 bases unmatched. The CDR3 bases are TGTGCCTGGAACGGCGGGGGGGTAGATACGCAGTATTTT. It translates to CAWNGGGVDTQYF.

The chain carries TRBV7-5 and TRBJ2-1; the table's D gene call, TRBD2, was not cross checked with the DNA. TRBV7-5 corresponds to a pseudogene. CDR3 length: 11 amino acids. CDR3 nucleotide sequence: TGTGCGACTCCCCGGTGGAGTGAGCAGTTCTTC. Amino acid sequence: CATPRWSEQFF.

The chain joins TRBV5-4 to TRBJ1-1; D remains ambiguous. The CDR3 loop spans 13 amino acids. Trimming cost V 3 bases and J 0 bases, with 6 bases left between them. Germline V gene lookup returns CDR1 SGHNT and CDR2 YYREEE (reference sequence). CDR3 in DNA: TGTGCCAGCAGCTCCAACCTGAACACTGAAGCTTTCTTT. Protein: CASSSNLNTEAFF.

The chain has TRBV19 and TRBJ1-5, with D possibly being TRBD1 (6 bases). The CDR3 spans 17 residues. The germline CDR1 and CDR2 sequences are LNHDA and SQIVND (reference sequence). Trimming shortened V by 3 bases and J by 4 bases, and 19 bases separated the two germline ends. DNA for the CDR3: TGTGCCAGTAGTATCAATTTCAACAGGGTAGGGAATCAGCCCCAGCATTTT. Protein: CASSINFNRVGNQPQHF.